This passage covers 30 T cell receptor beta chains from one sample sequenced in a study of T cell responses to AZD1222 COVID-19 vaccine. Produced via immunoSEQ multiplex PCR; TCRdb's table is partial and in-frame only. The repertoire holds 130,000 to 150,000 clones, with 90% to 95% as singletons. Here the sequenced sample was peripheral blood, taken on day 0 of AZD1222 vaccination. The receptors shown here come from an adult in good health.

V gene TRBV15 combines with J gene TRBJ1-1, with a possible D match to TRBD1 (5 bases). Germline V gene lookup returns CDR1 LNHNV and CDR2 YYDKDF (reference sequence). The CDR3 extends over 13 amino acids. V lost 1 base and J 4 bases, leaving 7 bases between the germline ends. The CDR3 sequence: CATSRAGFTEAFF. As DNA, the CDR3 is TGTGCCACCAGCAGAGCAGGGTTCACTGAAGCTTTCTTT.

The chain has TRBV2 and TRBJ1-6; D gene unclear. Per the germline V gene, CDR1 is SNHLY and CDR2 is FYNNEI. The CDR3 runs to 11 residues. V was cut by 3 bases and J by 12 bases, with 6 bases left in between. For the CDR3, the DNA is TGTGCCAGCAGTGATTATCAACCCCTCCACTTT. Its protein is CASSDYQPLHF.

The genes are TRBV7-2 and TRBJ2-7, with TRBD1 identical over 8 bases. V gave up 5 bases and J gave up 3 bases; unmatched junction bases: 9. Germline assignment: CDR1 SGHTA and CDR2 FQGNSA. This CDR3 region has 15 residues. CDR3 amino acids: CASSQQGVGNYEQYF. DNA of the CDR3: TGTGCCAGCAGCCAACAGGGGGTTGGGAACTACGAGCAGTACTTC.

CDR3 region: CASTKDVDEQYF. CDR3 nucleotide sequence: TGTGCCAGTACCAAGGACGTTGACGAGCAGTACTTC. J is TRBJ2-7 and V is TRBV28; no definite D call. This CDR3 has 12 residues. Trimming removed 9 bases at V and 5 bases at J, with 14 bases between. Germline CDR1 MDHEN, CDR2 SYDVKM.

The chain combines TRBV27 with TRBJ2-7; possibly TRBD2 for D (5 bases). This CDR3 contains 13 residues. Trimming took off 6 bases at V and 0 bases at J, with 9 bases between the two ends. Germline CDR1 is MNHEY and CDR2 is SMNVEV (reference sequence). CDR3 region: CASSEGPSYEQYF. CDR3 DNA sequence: TGTGCCAGCAGCGAGGGTCCCTCCTACGAGCAGTACTTC.

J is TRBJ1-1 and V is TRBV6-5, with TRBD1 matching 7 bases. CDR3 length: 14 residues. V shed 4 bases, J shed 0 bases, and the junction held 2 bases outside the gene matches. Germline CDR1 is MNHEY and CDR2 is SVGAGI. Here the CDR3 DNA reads TGTGCCAGCAGTTTCGGACAGGTGAACACTGAAGCTTTCTTT. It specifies CASSFGQVNTEAFF.

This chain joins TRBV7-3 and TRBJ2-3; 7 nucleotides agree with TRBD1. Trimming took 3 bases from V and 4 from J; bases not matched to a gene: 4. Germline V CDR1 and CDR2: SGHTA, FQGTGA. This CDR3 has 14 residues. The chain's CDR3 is CASSFATGADTQYF. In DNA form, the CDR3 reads TGTGCCAGCAGCTTCGCTACAGGGGCAGATACGCAGTATTTT.

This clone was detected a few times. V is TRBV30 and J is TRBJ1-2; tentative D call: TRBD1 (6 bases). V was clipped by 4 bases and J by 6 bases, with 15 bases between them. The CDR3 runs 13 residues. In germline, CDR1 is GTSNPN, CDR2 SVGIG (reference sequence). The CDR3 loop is CAWTGVSADGYTF. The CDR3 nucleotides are TGTGCCTGGACAGGGGTCTCCGCGGATGGCTACACCTTC.

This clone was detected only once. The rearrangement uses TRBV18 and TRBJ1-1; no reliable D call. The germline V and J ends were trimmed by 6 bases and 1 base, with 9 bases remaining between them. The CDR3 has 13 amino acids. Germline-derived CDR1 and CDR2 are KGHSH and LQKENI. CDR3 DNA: TGTGCCAGCTCCAGCAGCCCGAACACTGAAGCTTTCTTT. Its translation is CASSSSPNTEAFF.

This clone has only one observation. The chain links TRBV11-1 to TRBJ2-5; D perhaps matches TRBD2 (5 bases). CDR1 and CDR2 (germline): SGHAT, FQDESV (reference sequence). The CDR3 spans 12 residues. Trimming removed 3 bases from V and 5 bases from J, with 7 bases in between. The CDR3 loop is CASSFEGETQYF. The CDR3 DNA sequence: TGTGCCAGCAGCTTCGAGGGCGAGACCCAGTACTTC.

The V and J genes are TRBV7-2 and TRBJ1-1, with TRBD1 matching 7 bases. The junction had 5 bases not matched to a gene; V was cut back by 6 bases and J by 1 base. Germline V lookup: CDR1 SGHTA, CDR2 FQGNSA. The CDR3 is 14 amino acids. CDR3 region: CASRSQGTNTEAFF. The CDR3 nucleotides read TGTGCCAGCAGGTCACAGGGGACGAACACTGAAGCTTTCTTT.

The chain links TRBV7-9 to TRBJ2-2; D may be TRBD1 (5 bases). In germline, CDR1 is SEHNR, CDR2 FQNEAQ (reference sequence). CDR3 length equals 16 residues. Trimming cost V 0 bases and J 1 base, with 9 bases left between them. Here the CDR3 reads CASSLAPGQNTGELFF. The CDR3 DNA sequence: TGTGCCAGCAGCTTAGCACCAGGGCAGAACACCGGGGAGCTGTTTTTT.

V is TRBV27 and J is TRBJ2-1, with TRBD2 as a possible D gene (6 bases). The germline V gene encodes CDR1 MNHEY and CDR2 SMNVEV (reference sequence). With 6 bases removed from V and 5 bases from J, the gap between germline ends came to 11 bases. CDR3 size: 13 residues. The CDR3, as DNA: TGTGCCAGCAGATCGGGACTTAACAATGAGCAGTTCTTC. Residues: CASRSGLNNEQFF.

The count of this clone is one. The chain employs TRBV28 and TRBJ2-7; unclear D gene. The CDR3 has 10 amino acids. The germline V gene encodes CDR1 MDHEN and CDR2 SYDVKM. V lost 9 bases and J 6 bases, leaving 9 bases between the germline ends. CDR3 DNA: TGTGCCAGGCCCCCAGGCGAGCAGTACTTC. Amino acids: CARPPGEQYF.

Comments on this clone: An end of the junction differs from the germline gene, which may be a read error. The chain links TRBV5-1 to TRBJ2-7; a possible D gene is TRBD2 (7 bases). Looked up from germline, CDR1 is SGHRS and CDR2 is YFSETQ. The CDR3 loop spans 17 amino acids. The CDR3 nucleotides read TGCGCCAGCAGCTTCTACGGGGGGCCGGGACTCTCCGACGAGCAGTACTTC. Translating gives CASSFYGGPGLSDEQYF.

CDR3 loop: CASSLGQTYNEQFF. The CDR3 DNA follows: TGTGCCAGCAGTCTTGGACAGACTTACAATGAGCAGTTCTTC. The V gene is TRBV27, the J gene TRBJ2-1, with D possibly matching TRBD1 (6 bases). This CDR3 spans 14 amino acids. The V and J ends lost 5 bases and 4 bases respectively, with 12 bases between them. CDR1 is MNHEY and CDR2 is SMNVEV in the germline V gene (reference sequence).

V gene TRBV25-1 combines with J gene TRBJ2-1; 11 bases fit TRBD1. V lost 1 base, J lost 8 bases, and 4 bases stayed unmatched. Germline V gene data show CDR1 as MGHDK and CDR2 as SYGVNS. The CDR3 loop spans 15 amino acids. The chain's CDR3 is CASSEWDRGADEQFF. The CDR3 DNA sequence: TGTGCCAGCAGTGAATGGGACAGGGGGGCGGATGAGCAGTTCTTC.

The CDR3, as DNA: TGCGCCAGCAGCTACGACACTGAAGCTTTCTTT. It specifies CASSYDTEAFF. The rearrangement links TRBV5-1 to TRBJ1-1; the D is unclear. There are 11 residues in the CDR3. V gave up 3 bases and J gave up 3 bases, with 3 bases separating them. Germline CDR1 reads SGHRS; CDR2 reads YFSETQ. Together with reference TRBV5-1 and TRBJ1-1, the CDR3 gives the full variable domain: KAGVTQTPRYLIKTRGQQVTLSCSPISGHRSVSWYQQTPGQGLQFLFEYFSETQRNKGNFPGRFSGRQFSNSRSEMNVSTLELGDSALYLCASSYDTEAFFGQGTRLTVV.

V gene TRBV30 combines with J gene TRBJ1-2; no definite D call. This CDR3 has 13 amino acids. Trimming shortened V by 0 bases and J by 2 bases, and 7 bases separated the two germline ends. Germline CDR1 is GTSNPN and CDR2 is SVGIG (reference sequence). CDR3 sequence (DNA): TGTGCCTGGAGTGTCTCGGAGAACTATGGCTACACCTTC. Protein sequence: CAWSVSENYGYTF.

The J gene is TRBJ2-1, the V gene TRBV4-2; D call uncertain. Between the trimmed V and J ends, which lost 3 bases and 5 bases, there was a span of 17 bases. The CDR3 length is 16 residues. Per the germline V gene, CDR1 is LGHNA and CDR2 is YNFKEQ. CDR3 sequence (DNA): TGTGCCAGCAGCCACCAAGACGTCGGAACCAACAATGAGCAGTTCTTC. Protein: CASSHQDVGTNNEQFF.

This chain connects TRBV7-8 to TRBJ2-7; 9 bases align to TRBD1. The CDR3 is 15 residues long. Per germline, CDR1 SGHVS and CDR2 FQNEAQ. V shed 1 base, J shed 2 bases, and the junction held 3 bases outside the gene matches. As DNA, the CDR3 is TGTGCCAGCAGCTTAGGGGGACAGGGTACCTACGAGCAGTACTTC. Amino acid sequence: CASSLGGQGTYEQYF.

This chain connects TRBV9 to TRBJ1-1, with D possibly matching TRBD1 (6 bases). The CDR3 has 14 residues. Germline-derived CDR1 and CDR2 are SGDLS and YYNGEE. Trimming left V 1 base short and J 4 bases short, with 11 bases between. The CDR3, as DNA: TGTGCCAGCAGCGTAAGGGCCAGGGGCACTGAAGCTTTCTTT. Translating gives CASSVRARGTEAFF.

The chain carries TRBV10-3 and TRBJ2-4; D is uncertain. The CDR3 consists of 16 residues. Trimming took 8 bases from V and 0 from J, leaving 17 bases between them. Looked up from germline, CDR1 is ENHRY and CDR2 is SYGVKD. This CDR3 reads CAIPLEPRLAKNIQYF. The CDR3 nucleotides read TGTGCCATCCCATTGGAGCCACGGCTAGCCAAAAACATTCAGTACTTC.

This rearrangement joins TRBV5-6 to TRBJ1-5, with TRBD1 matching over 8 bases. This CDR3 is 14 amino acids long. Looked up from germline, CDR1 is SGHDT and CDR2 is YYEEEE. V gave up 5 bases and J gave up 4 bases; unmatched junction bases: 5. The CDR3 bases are TGTGCCAGCAGTTATACAGGGGGGAATCAGCCCCAGCATTTT. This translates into CASSYTGGNQPQHF.

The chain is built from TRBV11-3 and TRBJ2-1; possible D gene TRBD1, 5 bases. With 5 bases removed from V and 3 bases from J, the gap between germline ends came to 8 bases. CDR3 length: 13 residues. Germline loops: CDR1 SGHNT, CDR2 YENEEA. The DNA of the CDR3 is TGTGCCAGCAGCCTGCAGGGCTACAATGAGCAGTTCTTC. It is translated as CASSLQGYNEQFF. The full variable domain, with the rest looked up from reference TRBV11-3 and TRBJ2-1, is EAGVVQSPRYKIIEKKQPVAFWCNPISGHNTLYWYLQNLGQGPELLIRYENEEAVDDSQLPKDRFSAERLKGVDSTLKIQPAELGDSAVYLCASSLQGYNEQFFGPGTRLTVL.

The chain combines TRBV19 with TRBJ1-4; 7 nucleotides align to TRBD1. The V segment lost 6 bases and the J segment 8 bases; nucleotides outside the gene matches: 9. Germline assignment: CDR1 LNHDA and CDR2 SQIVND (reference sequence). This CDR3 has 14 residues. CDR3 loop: CASSLGQKGEKLFF. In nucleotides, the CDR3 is TGTGCCAGTAGCTTGGGACAGAAGGGGGAAAAACTGTTTTTT.

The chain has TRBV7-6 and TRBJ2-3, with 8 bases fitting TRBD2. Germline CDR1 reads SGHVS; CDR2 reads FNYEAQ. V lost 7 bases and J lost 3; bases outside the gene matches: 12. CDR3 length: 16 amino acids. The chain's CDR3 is CASNTAPRGGTDTQYF. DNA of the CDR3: TGTGCCAGCAACACTGCCCCTCGGGGGGGGACAGATACGCAGTATTTT.

CDR3: CASSPYGENTEAFF. The CDR3 DNA is TGTGCCAGCTCACCCTACGGGGAGAACACTGAAGCTTTCTTT. This chain uses TRBV18 with TRBJ1-1, with D unclear. The V end lost 3 bases, the J end lost 1 base, and 9 bases lay between the germline ends. CDR1 and CDR2 (germline): KGHSH, LQKENI. This CDR3 region has 14 residues.

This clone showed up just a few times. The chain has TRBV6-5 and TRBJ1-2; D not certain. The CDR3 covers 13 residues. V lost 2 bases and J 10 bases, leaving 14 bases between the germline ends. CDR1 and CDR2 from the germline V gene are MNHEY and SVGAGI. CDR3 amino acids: CASSYASTPTYTF. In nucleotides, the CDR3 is TGTGCCAGCAGTTACGCTTCGACGCCCACCTACACCTTC.

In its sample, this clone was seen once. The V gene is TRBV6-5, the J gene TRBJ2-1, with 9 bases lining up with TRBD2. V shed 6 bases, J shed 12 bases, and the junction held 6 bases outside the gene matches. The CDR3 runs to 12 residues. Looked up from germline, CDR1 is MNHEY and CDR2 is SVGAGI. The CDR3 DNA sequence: TGTGCCAGCAGAGGTGCGGGAGGGGTGCAGTTCTTC. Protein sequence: CASRGAGGVQFF.